What follows are 6 T cell receptor beta chains derived from one specimen sequenced in a study of CD8 T cells in ankylosing spondylitis (dated by TCRdb to the late 2010s). Receptor libraries were prepared by 5' RACE. TCRdb shows the sequencer as Illumina HiSeq 2500. In TCRdb, the public reads were trimmed at Q25 with fastp and aligned with MiXCR, with productive beta chains retained. One record per CDR3 amino acid sequence lists the most common genes and DNA. This sample gives approximately 240,000 distinct CDR3 sequences in total; 24% of them show up just once. The ten top clones hold roughly 0.67% of the sample. The sample comprised blood, either unsorted or a sorted T cell fraction (not recorded which). The receptors here all came from a male donor with ankylosing spondylitis or in good health (not recorded which).

This clonotype was counted ten times or more. CDR3 loop: CASSPKWGDTEAFF. CDR3 nucleotides: TGTGCCAGCAGCCCGAAGTGGGGAGACACTGAAGCTTTCTTT. V and J are TRBV7-9 and TRBJ1-1; D uncertain. V was shortened by 5 bases and J by 3 bases, with 13 bases between the two germline ends. This CDR3 has 14 amino acids. Germline V lookup: CDR1 SEHNR, CDR2 FQNEAQ (reference sequence). The whole variable domain, filled in from reference TRBV7-9 and TRBJ1-1, reads DTGVSQNPRHKITKRGQNVTFRCDPISEHNRLYWYRQTLGQGPEFLTYFQNEAQLEKSRLLSDRFSAERPKGSFSTLEIQRTEQGDSAMYLCASSPKWGDTEAFFGQGTRLTVV.

This clonotype was detected a few times. The V gene is TRBV5-1, the J gene TRBJ2-7, with 7 bases matching TRBD1. This CDR3 comprises 14 residues. Losses at the gene ends were 2 bases for V and 0 bases for J; bases not matched to a gene: 2. CDR1 SGHRS and CDR2 YFSETQ come from the germline V gene. Here the CDR3 DNA reads TGCGCCAGCAGCTTTGACAGGGACTCCTACGAGCAGTACTTC. Protein sequence: CASSFDRDSYEQYF.

This clonotype was observed many times. The CDR3 region has the DNA TGTGCCAGCAGTTCAGACAGGGACAATGCTGAAGCTTTCTTT. As protein: CASSSDRDNAEAFF. The chain uses TRBV2 and TRBJ1-1; 7 nucleotides line up with TRBD1. Germline CDR1 SNHLY, CDR2 FYNNEI. Trimming cost V 5 bases and J 6 bases; bases outside gene matches: 9. The CDR3 extends over 14 amino acids.

This clonotype was seen more than once but under ten times. The V gene is TRBV7-9, the J gene TRBJ2-5; possibly TRBD2 for D (5 bases). CDR3 size: 13 residues. Per the germline V gene, CDR1 is SEHNR and CDR2 is FQNEAQ (reference sequence). The V and J ends lost 5 bases and 5 bases respectively, with 12 bases between them. CDR3 nucleotide sequence: TGTGCCAGCAGCACTACCCCGGGGGAGACCCAGTACTTC. Its protein is CASSTTPGETQYF.

This clonotype was recorded many times. This sequence joins TRBV5-5 and TRBJ1-1; no firm D call. The V end lost 1 base, the J end lost 11 bases, and 18 bases lay between the germline ends. The V gene's germline CDR1 is SGHKS and CDR2 YYEKEE (reference sequence). This CDR3 comprises 14 residues. CDR3 sequence reads: CASSLTAGAPGAFF. CDR3 bases: TGTGCCAGCAGCTTGACGGCCGGAGCCCCCGGGGCTTTCTTT.

The sample holds a few counts of this clonotype. The chain recombines TRBV12-3 or TRBV12-4 with TRBJ2-5; TRBD2 aligns across 8 bases. The CDR3 contains 15 residues. After removal of 3 bases from V and 4 bases from J, the junction contained 7 bases not matched to a gene. This chain's CDR3 is CASSFSGGRSETQYF. The CDR3 region has the DNA TGTGCCAGCAGTTTCTCGGGGGGGCGTTCAGAGACCCAGTACTTC.